These T cell receptor beta chains were read from a single sample in a study of T-cell reconstitution after alpha-beta-depleted transplantation in children. TCRdb re-derived calls from the PCR reads in MiXCR, one entry per CDR3 protein. The sample lists about 230,000 distinct CDR3 sequences; 11% were seen once. The sequencing used PBMCs, collected before TCRalphabeta/CD19-depleted stem cell transplant. The receptors here all came from a child younger than two with acute myeloid leukemia, due to receive a stem cell transplant. CDR3s include the opening cysteine and the closing phenylalanine or tryptophan. The D gene is left open where the match is weak. Clone size is shown for a subset of rows, as once, few, many or a class of expanded clone.

V: TRBV7-8
D: TRBD1
J: TRBJ1-1
size: many
DNA: TGTGCCAGCAGGAAACAGGGGTCGACTGAAGCTTTCTTT
CDR3: CASRKQGSTEAFF

V: TRBV12-3/TRBV12-4
D: TRBD1
J: TRBJ2-7
size: many
DNA: TGTGCCAGCGTACCTGGGACAGGGGGCTTCGAGCAGTACTTC
CDR3: CASVPGTGGFEQYF

V: TRBV6-1
D: NA
J: TRBJ2-2
size: few
DNA: TGTGCCACCCATCCCGGGACCCCGTACACCGGGGAGCTGTTTTTT
CDR3: CATHPGTPYTGELFF

V: TRBV5-1
D: NA
J: TRBJ2-3
size: many
DNA: TGCGCCAGCAGCTTAGGGACCTCCAAAGATACGCAGTATTTT
CDR3: CASSLGTSKDTQYF

V: TRBV20-1
D: NA
J: TRBJ1-1
size: many
DNA: TGCAGTGCTAGACTACTCCCTGAAGCTTTCTTT
CDR3: CSARLLPEAFF

V: TRBV2
D: NA
J: TRBJ2-7
size: many
DNA: TGTGCCAGCAGTGACTACGAGCAGTACTTC
CDR3: CASSDYEQYF

V: TRBV7-2
D: NA
J: TRBJ2-1
size: many
DNA: TGTGCCAGCAGCTTAGCGGGGGCAGGGGGGTACAATGAGCAGTTCTTC
CDR3: CASSLAGAGGYNEQFF

V: TRBV7-2
D: NA
J: TRBJ2-2
size: many
DNA: TGTGCCAGCAGCCGGCCCGCCCGGACCGGGGAGCTGTTTTTT
CDR3: CASSRPARTGELFF

V: TRBV30
D: NA
J: TRBJ1-6
size: few
DNA: TGTGCCTGGAGTCCACCGGGACCCTATGAGTCACCCCTCCACTTT
CDR3: CAWSPPGPYESPLHF

V: TRBV11-2
D: NA
J: TRBJ2-5
size: NA
DNA: TGTGCCAGCAGCCCAAGCGGTGGCGCAGAGACCCAGTACTTC
CDR3: CASSPSGGAETQYF

V: TRBV15
D: TRBD1
J: TRBJ1-1
size: many
DNA: TGTGCCACCAGCAGAGACCGTAACAGGGGATGGGACACTGAAGCTTTCTTT
CDR3: CATSRDRNRGWDTEAFF